The 18 T cell receptor beta chains given below trace back to one sample, sequenced in a study of cytomegalovirus exposure and HLA in healthy donors (dated by TCRdb to 2016 to 2017). Libraries were constructed by the immunoSEQ multiplex PCR assay. TCRdb mirrors the immuneACCESS table, restricted to in-frame sequences. Some clones are absent from its copies; in checked studies, under half trace to an unresolved V gene, and the reason for the others is unknown. Recorded for this sample are 50,000 or so clones; around 94% of them occurred a single time. In total, the top ten clones hold roughly 2.4% of the sample. Sequencing was carried out using PBMCs. The receptors come from a man aged 18 to 29 in good health and CMV-seronegative.

The J gene is TRBJ2-5, the V gene TRBV18; D ambiguous. This CDR3 has 12 amino acids. The ends were cut back, 6 bases at V and 4 bases at J, with 9 bases in the middle. Germline CDR1 and CDR2: KGHSH and LQKENI. DNA of the CDR3: TGTGCCAGCTCCCTCGCGCGAGAGACCCAGTACTTC. This gives the protein CASSLARETQYF.

In this sample, this clone turned up once. The chain carries TRBV6-4 and TRBJ2-2, with a possible D match to TRBD2 (6 bases). Germline V gene sequence: CDR1 MRHNA, CDR2 SNTAGT. Trimming shortened V by 2 bases and J by 4 bases, and 11 bases separated the two germline ends. This CDR3 comprises 15 residues. The CDR3 DNA reads as TGTGCCAGCAGTGACGGGAGGTCTCCCACCGGGGAGCTGTTTTTT. Translation gives CASSDGRSPTGELFF.

This chain connects TRBV28 to TRBJ1-2, with 12 positions matching TRBD1. This CDR3 region has 16 residues. The V gene's germline CDR1 is MDHEN and CDR2 SYDVKM. The V and J ends lost 3 bases and 8 bases, in that order; junction bases with no gene match: 10. Here the CDR3 DNA reads TGTGCCAGCAGTTTGCCCGCTGGGACAGGGGGCAAGGGCTACACCTTC. Translating it yields CASSLPAGTGGKGYTF.

This sequence joins TRBV6-5 and TRBJ2-7; TRBD1 matches 9 bases. Per germline, CDR1 MNHEY and CDR2 SVGAGI. V gave up 8 bases and J gave up 2 bases; unmatched junction bases: 4. The CDR3 sequence is 13 residues long. This CDR3 reads CASRGTGTYEQYF. In DNA, the CDR3 is TGTGCCAGCCGGGGGACAGGGACCTACGAGCAGTACTTC.

V gene TRBV28 combines with J gene TRBJ2-3; D is possibly TRBD1 (6 bases). The germline gives CDR1 MDHEN, CDR2 SYDVKM. V was trimmed by 9 bases and J by 0 bases, leaving 19 bases between them. The CDR3 spans 16 residues. The CDR3: CASQSSPQGSTDTQYF. In DNA form, the CDR3 reads TGTGCCAGTCAATCTTCACCACAGGGAAGCACAGATACGCAGTATTTT. The full variable domain, its missing parts supplied by reference TRBV28 and TRBJ2-3, is DVKVTQSSRYLVKRTGEKVFLECVQDMDHENMFWYRQDPGLGLRLIYFSYDVKMKEKGDIPEGYSVSREKKERFSLILESASTNQTSMYLCASQSSPQGSTDTQYFGPGTRLTVL.

The chain employs TRBV5-1 and TRBJ2-3; 7 bases are a match to TRBD1. CDR3 size: 14 residues. In germline, CDR1 is SGHRS, CDR2 YFSETQ. V lost 7 bases, J lost 0 bases, and 5 bases stayed unmatched. The DNA for the CDR3 is TGCGCCAGCGGGACAGTACCGAGCACAGATACGCAGTATTTT. Translation gives CASGTVPSTDTQYF.

This clone was seen more than once but under ten times. This chain uses TRBV10-3 with TRBJ2-5; weak D call: TRBD1 (6 bases). This CDR3 is 13 amino acids long. Per germline, CDR1 ENHRY and CDR2 SYGVKD. The germline V and J ends were trimmed by 11 bases and 2 bases, with 15 bases remaining between them. CDR3 sequence (DNA): TGTGCCTGTCGGGGACAACCGCAAGAGACCCAGTACTTC. Its protein product is CACRGQPQETQYF.

This clone showed up just once. V and J are TRBV6-4 and TRBJ2-3, with 12 bases aligning to TRBD2. Germline CDR1 reads MRHNA; CDR2 reads SNTAGT. V shed 6 bases and J 6 bases; nucleotides not matched to a gene: 7. This CDR3 is 15 amino acids long. CDR3 protein: CASSLTSGSPDTQYF. The CDR3 DNA is TGTGCCAGCAGCCTGACTAGCGGGAGCCCCGATACGCAGTATTTT.

The chain joins TRBV9 to TRBJ1-1, with 7 bases lining up with TRBD1. Germline-derived CDR1 and CDR2 are SGDLS and YYNGEE. This CDR3 spans 15 amino acids. J was trimmed by 3 bases and V by 0 bases; bases with no gene match: 5. CDR3 sequence: CASSVEGTAYTEAFF. The CDR3 DNA sequence: TGTGCCAGCAGCGTAGAAGGGACAGCCTACACTGAAGCTTTCTTT.

Only one count was recorded for this clone. This chain uses TRBV6-5 with TRBJ2-3, with 9 positions matching TRBD2. Germline CDR1 reads MNHEY; CDR2 reads SVGAGI. The CDR3 is 15 amino acids. V lost 1 base to trimming and J lost 2 bases; unmatched junction nucleotides: 1. Written as DNA, the CDR3 is TGTGCCAGCAGTTACTTAGCGGGGGACACAGATACGCAGTATTTT. Protein: CASSYLAGDTDTQYF.

V and J are TRBV4-2 and TRBJ1-1; no reliable D call. Germline V lookup: CDR1 LGHNA, CDR2 YNFKEQ. Between the trimmed V and J ends, which lost 1 base and 0 bases, there was a span of 6 bases. CDR3 size: 14 residues. Written as DNA, the CDR3 is TGTGCCAGCAGCCAAGTGAGTCTGAACACTGAAGCTTTCTTT. Translation gives CASSQVSLNTEAFF.

This chain joins TRBV6-5 and TRBJ2-7, with TRBD1 identical over 7 bases. J lost 5 bases, V lost 0 bases, and 10 bases had no gene match. Germline V lookup: CDR1 MNHEY, CDR2 SVGAGI. The CDR3 has 16 residues. The DNA of the CDR3 is TGTGCCAGCAGTTACTCGTACGGGCCAGGGGGAGACGAGCAGTACTTC. This translates into CASSYSYGPGGDEQYF.

The chain uses TRBV6-1 and TRBJ1-1; D not certain. The germline V gene has CDR1 MNHNS and CDR2 SASEGT. Trimming stripped 2 bases from V and 6 bases from J, with 10 bases between. CDR3 length: 13 residues. The DNA for the CDR3 is TGTGCCAGCAGTGAACTGGGCTCGGCTGAAGCTTTCTTT. Residues: CASSELGSAEAFF.

This rearrangement joins TRBV13 to TRBJ2-1; 7 bases agree with TRBD2. V lost 5 bases to trimming and J lost 1 base; unmatched junction nucleotides: 5. This CDR3 spans 15 amino acids. Per the germline V gene, CDR1 is PRHDT and CDR2 is FYEKMQ (reference sequence). The CDR3 region has the DNA TGTGCCAGCAGCCGGCTAGCGGATTCCTACAATGAGCAGTTCTTC. This translates into CASSRLADSYNEQFF.

The rearrangement links TRBV7-2 to TRBJ2-5; 10 nucleotides align to TRBD2. In germline, CDR1 is SGHTA, CDR2 FQGNSA. The CDR3 is made up of 16 amino acids. After removal of 5 bases from V and 4 bases from J, the junction contained 10 bases not matched to a gene. In DNA, the CDR3 is TGTGCCAGCAGCACGCAAAGCGGGAGGGTACCAGAGACCCAGTACTTC. Translation gives CASSTQSGRVPETQYF.

This chain joins TRBV7-2 and TRBJ2-2; D uncertain. There are 16 residues in the CDR3. V was trimmed by 2 bases and J by 0 bases, leaving 10 bases between them. Germline V lookup: CDR1 SGHTA, CDR2 FQGNSA. The CDR3 bases are TGTGCCAGCAGCTTACAGGCAGCCTCGAACACCGGGGAGCTGTTTTTT. Its translation is CASSLQAASNTGELFF.

The J gene is TRBJ2-1, the V gene TRBV4-3; 11 bases are shared with TRBD2. The CDR3 is 19 amino acids. After removal of 0 bases from V and 4 bases from J, the junction contained 11 bases not matched to a gene. Germline lookup yields CDR1 LGHNA and CDR2 YSLEER. The CDR3 nucleotides read TGCGCCAGCAGCCAAGATTCGGGACTAGCGGCCATATTTTACAATGAGCAGTTCTTC. As protein: CASSQDSGLAAIFYNEQFF.

The gene calls are TRBV7-2 and TRBJ1-2, with 9 bases lining up with TRBD1. The CDR3 contains 14 residues. CDR1 is SGHTA, CDR2 FQGNSA, per germline. Trimming cost V 1 base and J 4 bases; bases outside gene matches: 1. Here the CDR3 reads CASSLDRGPYGYTF. DNA for the CDR3: TGTGCCAGCAGCTTAGACAGGGGGCCCTATGGCTACACCTTC.